This T cell receptor (beta chain) was captured in a study of blood T cell repertoires in COVID-19. This CDR3 comprises 13 residues. Germline V gene data show CDR1 as KGHSH and CDR2 as LQKENI. J lost 10 bases, V lost 3 bases, and 4 bases had no gene match. TCRdb's copy holds only in-frame clones and misses some; the assay was immunoSEQ multiplex PCR. This sample carries a few hundred thousand clones, roughly 85% of them seen once, and the ten largest clones take 2.2%. This chain links TRBV18 with TRBJ2-4; 9 positions agree with TRBD1. This receptor was obtained from a man in his thirties or forties who had recovered from COVID-19. Sequencing input: PBMCs or T cells enriched from blood (not recorded which). The CDR3: CASSPRDREIQYF. CDR3 nucleotide sequence: TGTGCCAGCTCACCTCGGGACAGGGAGATTCAGTACTTC.